The next 16 T cell receptor beta chains were all read from a single sample in a study of blood T cell repertoires in COVID-19. Clones were read by immunoSEQ multiplex PCR, and TCRdb kept only the in-frame ones, dropping some. Of 300,000 to 450,000 clones detected, 85% to 90% appear once; the ten largest clones hold approximately 0.93%. The sequenced sample consisted of PBMCs or T cells enriched from blood (not recorded which). Every receptor here comes from a woman younger than 45 who had been exposed to COVID-19.

This clone was counted once. The chain has TRBV14 and TRBJ2-4; the D gene is possibly TRBD1 (6 bases). The CDR3 sequence is 19 residues long. Per germline, CDR1 SGHDN and CDR2 FVKESK. V lost 3 bases and J 1 base, leaving 22 bases between the germline ends. CDR3 sequence (DNA): TGTGCCAGCAGCCACGCCACCGGGACACAAAATTGGGCCAAAAACATTCAGTACTTC. Its protein product is CASSHATGTQNWAKNIQYF.

The chain combines TRBV6-5 with TRBJ2-3; D remains ambiguous. Germline values: CDR1 MNHEY, CDR2 SVGAGI. The CDR3 extends over 12 amino acids. V lost 4 bases and J 0 bases, leaving 2 bases between the germline ends. CDR3 DNA sequence: TGTGCCAGCAGTTCTAGCACAGATACGCAGTATTTT. This gives the protein CASSSSTDTQYF.

V is TRBV9 and J is TRBJ2-5; 13 bases are shared with TRBD2. Germline lookup yields CDR1 SGDLS and CDR2 YYNGEE. The CDR3 is made up of 17 amino acids. Trimming cost V 0 bases and J 5 bases; bases outside gene matches: 7. CDR3 protein: CASSVAPGLAGVETQYF. CDR3 nucleotides: TGTGCCAGCAGCGTAGCCCCAGGACTAGCGGGAGTTGAGACCCAGTACTTC.

This clone was observed a few times. This sequence joins TRBV28 and TRBJ2-5; 9 bases match TRBD2. V was clipped by 6 bases and J by 1 base; unmatched bases: 3. CDR1 and CDR2 (germline): MDHEN, SYDVKM. The CDR3 has 14 residues. The CDR3 here is CASRAGGAQETQYF. CDR3 DNA: TGTGCCAGCAGAGCGGGGGGTGCCCAAGAGACCCAGTACTTC.

The chain uses TRBV7-9 and TRBJ1-6; D call uncertain. The CDR3 has 16 residues. Trimming took off 5 bases at V and 8 bases at J, with 19 bases between the two ends. In germline, CDR1 is SEHNR, CDR2 FQNEAQ (reference sequence). The CDR3 region is CASSPQLGWEDSPLHF. CDR3 nucleotides: TGTGCCAGCAGCCCGCAACTTGGGTGGGAGGATTCACCCCTCCACTTT.

This chain links TRBV28 with TRBJ2-7; 11 positions agree with TRBD2. V trimming: 5 bases; J trimming: 2 bases; junction bases outside the gene matches: 8. The CDR3 has 16 residues. Germline V CDR1 and CDR2: MDHEN, SYDVKM. The CDR3: CASSTPGLAATYEQYF. CDR3 in DNA: TGTGCCAGCAGTACCCCGGGACTAGCGGCTACCTACGAGCAGTACTTC.

The rearrangement links TRBV29-1 to TRBJ2-3, with 7 nucleotides matching TRBD2. Germline V gene data show CDR1 as SQVTM and CDR2 as ANQGSEA. This CDR3 has 14 residues. J lost 4 bases, V lost 5 bases, and 9 bases had no gene match. The CDR3 DNA follows: TGCAGCGTTTTTATGGCGGGAGCCCCAGATACGCAGTATTTT. Encoded protein: CSVFMAGAPDTQYF.

This clone was observed a single time. V is TRBV7-9 and J is TRBJ1-2, with no clear D. The V and J ends lost 10 bases and 3 bases respectively, with 21 bases between them. The CDR3 runs 15 residues. Germline values: CDR1 SEHNR, CDR2 FQNEAQ (reference sequence). CDR3 DNA: TGTGCCACCCCGCTTTCGGGAAACTCTGACTATGGCTACACCTTC. Its translation is CATPLSGNSDYGYTF. The full variable domain, its missing parts supplied by reference TRBV7-9 and TRBJ1-2, is DTGVSQNPRHKITKRGQNVTFRCDPISEHNRLYWYRQTLGQGPEFLTYFQNEAQLEKSRLLSDRFSAERPKGSFSTLEIQRTEQGDSAMYLCATPLSGNSDYGYTFGSGTRLTVV.

This sequence joins TRBV24-1 and TRBJ2-3, with 16 bases aligning to TRBD2. CDR1 is KGHDR, CDR2 SFDVKD, per germline. Trimming removed 3 bases from V and 0 bases from J; junction bases left unmatched: 11. The CDR3 spans 21 residues. This CDR3 reads CATSDPLGLAGGPSSTDTQYF. The CDR3 DNA reads TGTGCCACCAGTGATCCACTGGGACTAGCGGGAGGGCCGTCTAGCACAGATACGCAGTATTTT.

The chain's CDR3 is CASSSRIITGELFF. In nucleotides, the CDR3 is TGTGCCAGCAGCTCCAGAATAATCACCGGGGAGCTGTTTTTT. The chain combines TRBV9 with TRBJ2-2; D is unresolved. The CDR3 contains 14 residues. The germline gives CDR1 SGDLS, CDR2 YYNGEE. V gave up 4 bases and J gave up 4 bases, with 11 bases separating them.

The chain employs TRBV6-5 and TRBJ2-1; TRBD2 might be the D (7 bases). The CDR3 covers 15 residues. CDR1 and CDR2 from the germline V gene are MNHEY and SVGAGI. V dropped 8 bases and J dropped 4 bases, with 18 bases sitting between them. The CDR3 nucleotides read TGTGCCAGCCGGTCGGGGGCTAGCGGTTACAATGAGCAGTTCTTC. This encodes CASRSGASGYNEQFF.

Note on this clone: One junction end does not reproduce the germline sequence, and a read error may be involved. The chain couples TRBV7-2 to TRBJ1-2; maybe TRBD1 (5 bases). The CDR3 totals 14 residues. Germline CDR1 is SGHTA and CDR2 is FQGNSA. CDR3 DNA sequence: TGTGCCAGCAGCCCCAGGCGGGACCTCTATGGCTGCACCTTC. Protein product: CASSPRRDLYGCTF. Full variable domain (missing parts from reference TRBV7-2 and TRBJ1-2): GAGVSQSPSNKVTEKGKDVELRCDPISGHTALYWYRQSLGQGLEFLIYFQGNSAPDKSGLPSDRFSAERTGGSVSTLTIQRTQQEDSAVYLCASSPRRDLYGCTFGSGTRLTVV.

V is TRBV19 and J is TRBJ1-1; 7 nucleotides match TRBD1. V lost 6 bases, J lost 3 bases, and 7 bases stayed unmatched. The length of the CDR3 is 14 residues. Germline CDR1 and CDR2: LNHDA and SQIVND (reference sequence). In nucleotides, the CDR3 is TGTGCCAGTAGCGTACAGGGGAGTTACACTGAAGCTTTCTTT. Protein: CASSVQGSYTEAFF.

The chain uses TRBV21-1 and TRBJ2-7; the table calls TRBD2, which could not be checked here. TRBV21-1 is tagged as a pseudogene. This CDR3 spans 16 amino acids. CDR3 nucleotide sequence: TGTGCCAGCAGCAAACTACTAGCGGGAAGCTCCTACGAGCAGTACTTC. It codes for CASSKLLAGSSYEQYF.

The chain couples TRBV18 to TRBJ1-2, with D unresolved. V was clipped by 3 bases and J by 3 bases, with 8 bases between them. The germline V gene has CDR1 KGHSH and CDR2 LQKENI. CDR3 length: 13 amino acids. DNA for the CDR3: TGTGCCAGCTCACCCGGGTCAGACTATGGCTACACCTTC. Translated: CASSPGSDYGYTF.

The chain combines TRBV9 with TRBJ2-3; 10 bases fit TRBD2. The germline V gene encodes CDR1 SGDLS and CDR2 YYNGEE. The CDR3 has 16 amino acids. V shed 4 bases and J 5 bases; nucleotides not matched to a gene: 10. CDR3 region: CASSPPSGRAGDTQYF. The CDR3, as DNA: TGTGCCAGCAGCCCTCCAAGCGGGAGGGCCGGAGATACGCAGTATTTT.